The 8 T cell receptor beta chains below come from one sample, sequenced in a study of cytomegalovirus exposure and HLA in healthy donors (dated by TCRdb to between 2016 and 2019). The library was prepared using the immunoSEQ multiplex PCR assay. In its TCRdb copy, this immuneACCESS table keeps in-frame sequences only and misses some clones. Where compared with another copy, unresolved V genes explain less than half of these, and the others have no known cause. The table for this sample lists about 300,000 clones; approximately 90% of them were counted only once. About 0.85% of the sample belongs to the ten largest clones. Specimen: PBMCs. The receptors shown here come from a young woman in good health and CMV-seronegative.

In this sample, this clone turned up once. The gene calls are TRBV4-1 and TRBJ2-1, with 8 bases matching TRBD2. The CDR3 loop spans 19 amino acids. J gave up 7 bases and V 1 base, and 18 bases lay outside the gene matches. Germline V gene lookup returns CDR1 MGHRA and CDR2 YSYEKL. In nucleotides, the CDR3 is TGCGCCAGCAGCCAAGGGGGCTTATCCACCGGGAGGGCCCGAAATGAGCAGTTCTTC. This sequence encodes CASSQGGLSTGRARNEQFF.

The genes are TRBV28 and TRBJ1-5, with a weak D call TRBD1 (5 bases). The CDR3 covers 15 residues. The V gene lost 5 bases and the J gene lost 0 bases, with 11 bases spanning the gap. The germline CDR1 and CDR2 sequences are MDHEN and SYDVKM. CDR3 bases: TGTGCCAGCAGTCCTCGACAGTTTAGCAATCAGCCCCAGCATTTT. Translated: CASSPRQFSNQPQHF.

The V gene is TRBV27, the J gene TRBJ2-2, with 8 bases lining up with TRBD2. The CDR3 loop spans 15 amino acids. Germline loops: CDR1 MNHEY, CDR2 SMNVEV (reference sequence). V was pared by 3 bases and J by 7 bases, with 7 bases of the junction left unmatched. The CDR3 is CASSFLGLEIGELFF. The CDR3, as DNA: TGTGCCAGCAGTTTTTTGGGACTAGAAATCGGGGAGCTGTTTTTT.

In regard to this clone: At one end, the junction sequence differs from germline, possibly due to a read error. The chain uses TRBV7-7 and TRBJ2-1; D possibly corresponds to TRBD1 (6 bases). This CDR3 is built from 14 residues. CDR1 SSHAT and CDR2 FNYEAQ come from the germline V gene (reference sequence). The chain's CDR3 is CASSNGGPYNEQFF. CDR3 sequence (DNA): TGTGCTAGCAGCAATGGGGGCCCCTACAATGAGCAGTTCTTC.

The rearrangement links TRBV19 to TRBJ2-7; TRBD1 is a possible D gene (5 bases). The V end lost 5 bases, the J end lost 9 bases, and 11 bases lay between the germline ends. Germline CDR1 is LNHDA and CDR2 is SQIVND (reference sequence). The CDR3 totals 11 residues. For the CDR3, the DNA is TGTGCCAGTAGTGGGGCCCGCCGGCAGTACTTC. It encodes CASSGARRQYF.

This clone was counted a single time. The CDR3 bases are TGTGCCAGCAGCCAATCGGTAGCGGGATTTCAGGAGACCCAGTACTTC. Translated: CASSQSVAGFQETQYF. The genes are TRBV7-2 and TRBJ2-5; the match to TRBD2 covers 8 bases. Germline CDR1 SGHTA, CDR2 FQGNSA. Trimming at V came to 5 bases and at J to 5 bases, leaving 13 bases not matched to a gene. The CDR3 runs to 16 residues.

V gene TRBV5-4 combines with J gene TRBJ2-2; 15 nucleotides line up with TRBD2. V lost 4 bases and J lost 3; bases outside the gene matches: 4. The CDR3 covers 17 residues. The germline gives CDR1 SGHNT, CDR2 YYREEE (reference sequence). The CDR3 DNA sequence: TGTGCCAGCAGCCCTGGACTAGCGGGAGGGGACACCGGGGAGCTGTTTTTT. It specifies CASSPGLAGGDTGELFF.

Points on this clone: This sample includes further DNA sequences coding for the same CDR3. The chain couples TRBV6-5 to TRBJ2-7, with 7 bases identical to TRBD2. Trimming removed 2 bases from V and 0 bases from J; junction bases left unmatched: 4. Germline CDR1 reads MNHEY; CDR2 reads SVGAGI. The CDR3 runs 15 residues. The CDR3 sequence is CASSYGRGSSYEQYF. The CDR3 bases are TGTGCCAGCAGTTACGGTCGCGGGAGCTCCTACGAGCAGTACTTC.